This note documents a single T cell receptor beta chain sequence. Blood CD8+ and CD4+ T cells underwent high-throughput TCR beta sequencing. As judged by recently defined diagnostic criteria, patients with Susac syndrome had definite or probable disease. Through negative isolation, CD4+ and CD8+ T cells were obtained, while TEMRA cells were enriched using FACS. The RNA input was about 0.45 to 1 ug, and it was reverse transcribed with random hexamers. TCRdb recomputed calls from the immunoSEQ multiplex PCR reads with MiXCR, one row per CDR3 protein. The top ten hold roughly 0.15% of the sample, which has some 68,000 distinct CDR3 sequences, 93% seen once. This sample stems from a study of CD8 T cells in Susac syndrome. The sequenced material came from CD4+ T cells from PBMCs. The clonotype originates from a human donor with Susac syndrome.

The DNA of the CDR3 is TGTGCCAGCAGTTACACCACCCTACAGAACTACGAGCAGTACTTC. Translating it yields CASSYTTLQNYEQYF. The genes are TRBV6-5 and TRBJ2-7; D remains unclear. CDR1 MNHEY and CDR2 SVGAGI come from the germline V gene. There are 15 residues in the CDR3. V lost 2 bases and J lost 3, with 14 bases in between.